These 6 T cell receptor beta chains originate from one sample sequenced in a study of OX40 agonist ivuxolimab in advanced cancers. Clones were read by immunoSEQ multiplex PCR, and TCRdb kept only the in-frame ones, dropping some. The sample records around 63,000 clones, around 79% being singletons. This specimen was CD4+ or CD8+ T cells sorted from blood, taken in a trial of the OX40 agonist ivuxolimab. The receptors originated from an adult with an advanced solid tumor such as melanoma, head and neck, liver or kidney cancer.

V is TRBV11-2 and J is TRBJ2-5; TRBD1 agrees at 9 bases. The CDR3 is 14 residues long. The germline CDR1 and CDR2 sequences are SGHAT and FQNNGV. V lost 6 bases, J lost 5 bases, and 7 bases stayed unmatched. CDR3: CASSRDRVPETQYF. CDR3 nucleotide sequence: TGTGCCAGCAGTCGGGACAGGGTCCCGGAGACCCAGTACTTC.

This sequence joins TRBV6-1 and TRBJ2-2; D unresolved. V lost 4 bases and J 0 bases, leaving 6 bases between the germline ends. Germline CDR1 and CDR2: MNHNS and SASEGT. The CDR3 loop spans 14 amino acids. CDR3 bases: TGTGCCAGCAGTGCTACAGCGAACACCGGGGAGCTGTTTTTT. It specifies CASSATANTGELFF.

This chain connects TRBV5-1 to TRBJ2-1, with D tentatively TRBD1 (6 bases). Germline CDR1 is SGHRS and CDR2 is YFSETQ. The V end was cut by 1 base, the J end by 7 bases, with 12 bases between. This CDR3 is built from 14 residues. The CDR3 reads CASSLLAGVNEQFF. CDR3 bases: TGCGCCAGCAGCTTGTTGGCAGGGGTGAATGAGCAGTTCTTC.

The CDR3 protein is CASGSGNYEQYF. DNA for the CDR3: TGTGCCAGCGGTAGCGGGAACTACGAGCAGTACTTC. The chain employs TRBV7-2 and TRBJ2-7, with TRBD2 identical over 8 bases. The length of the CDR3 is 12 residues. The germline gives CDR1 SGHTA, CDR2 FQGNSA. The junction had 3 bases not matched to a gene; V was cut back by 8 bases and J by 3 bases.

The CDR3 reads CASSKDKRENTGELFF. CDR3 nucleotide sequence: TGTGCCAGCAGCAAAGATAAGCGGGAGAACACCGGGGAGCTGTTTTTT. The chain combines TRBV21-1 with TRBJ2-2; the table names TRBD2, a call not compared with the DNA. TRBV21-1 is listed as a pseudogene. The CDR3 has 16 amino acids.

This sequence joins TRBV6-1 and TRBJ2-7, with D perhaps TRBD1 or TRBD2 (5 bases each). The V and J ends lost 4 bases and 7 bases respectively, with 17 bases between them. Germline CDR1 reads MNHNS; CDR2 reads SASEGT. The CDR3 has 14 amino acids. The CDR3, as DNA: TGTGCCAGCAGTGGAGGGGACGCACCCGTGGAGCAGTACTTC. Translating it yields CASSGGDAPVEQYF.